These 22 T cell receptor beta chains were all obtained from the same sample, sequenced in a study of blood T cells in healthy people across ages. With a J-beta primer mix and a sample-barcoded 5' primer, a second PCR ran about 7 to 11 cycles. TCRdb called the 5' RACE reads again in MiXCR, with one record for every CDR3 protein. In the table there are about 640,000 distinct CDR3 sequences, about 53% of which are singletons. The sample comprised blood. All receptors come from a man in his fifties or sixties in good health.

The V gene is TRBV20-1, the J gene TRBJ1-2, with D hard to call. The CDR3 covers 12 residues. V lost 5 bases and J lost 5, with 12 bases in between. Germline V CDR1 and CDR2: DFQATT, SNEGSKA (reference sequence). DNA of the CDR3: TGCAGTGCTTATAACATTTTGTATGGCTACACCTTC. This translates into CSAYNILYGYTF.

The chain has TRBV3-1 and TRBJ2-1, with a tentative D call TRBD1 (5 bases). The assigned J gene may be wrong: the sequence end matches TRBJ2-7 better. CDR1 and CDR2 from the germline V gene are LGHDT and YNNKEL (reference sequence). The CDR3 length is 16 residues. CDR3 nucleotide sequence: TGTGCCAGCAGCCCCAGGGCTCCTCCCTCCTACAATGAGCAGTACTTC. It specifies CASSPRAPPSYNEQYF.

This chain connects TRBV4-1 to TRBJ2-3; 8 bases are shared with TRBD2. This CDR3 spans 16 amino acids. The ends lost 4 bases at V and 0 bases at J; junction bases unmatched: 6. CDR1 is MGHRA and CDR2 is YSYEKL in the germline V gene. Written as DNA, the CDR3 is TGCGCCAGCAGCCCCGGGGGGGGCGCAAGCACAGATACGCAGTATTTT. Translating gives CASSPGGGASTDTQYF.

V is TRBV11-2 and J is TRBJ2-7; 7 nucleotides line up with TRBD2. CDR1 and CDR2 from the germline V gene are SGHAT and FQNNGV. Losses at the gene ends were 8 bases for V and 0 bases for J; bases not matched to a gene: 4. This CDR3 contains 13 residues. Written as DNA, the CDR3 is TGTGCCAGCCAGCGGGGCAACTCCTACGAGCAGTACTTC. Protein: CASQRGNSYEQYF.

The count of this clonotype is one. The rearrangement joins TRBV6-1 to TRBJ2-5; 9 bases are a match to TRBD2. This CDR3 contains 17 residues. Germline CDR1 reads MNHNS; CDR2 reads SASEGT. After removal of 7 bases from V and 11 bases from J, the junction contained 23 bases not matched to a gene. The CDR3 region has the DNA TGTGCCAGCAATCTGGGAGGCGGGGGGGCCATGAACAATGAGCAGTACTTC. It is translated as CASNLGGGGAMNNEQYF.

This clonotype was detected once. This chain joins TRBV10-1 and TRBJ2-7; D gene unclear. CDR1 and CDR2 from the germline V gene are WNHNN and SYGVQD (reference sequence). The germline V and J ends were trimmed by 0 bases and 3 bases, with 9 bases remaining between them. The CDR3 sequence is 14 residues long. CDR3 amino acids: CASSESGLIYEQYF. DNA of the CDR3: TGCGCCAGCAGTGAGTCTGGTCTAATCTACGAGCAGTACTTC.

The chain carries TRBV5-1 and TRBJ2-4, with TRBD2 identical over 7 bases. The end of the DNA aligns better with TRBJ2-7, so the J call may be wrong. Germline loops: CDR1 SGHRS, CDR2 YFSETQ. CDR3 length equals 15 residues. CDR3 protein: CASSLATGGSYEQYF. The DNA for the CDR3 is TGCGCCAGCAGCTTGGCGACGGGAGGCTCCTACGAGCAGTACTTC.

There are a few counts of this clonotype. V gene TRBV3-1 combines with J gene TRBJ2-7, with D tentatively TRBD1 or TRBD2 (5 bases each). The V end was cut by 1 base, the J end by 2 bases, with 12 bases between. Germline V CDR1 and CDR2: LGHDT, YNNKEL (reference sequence). The CDR3 length is 15 residues. The CDR3 region is CASSQVGGGTYEQYF. CDR3 coding DNA: TGTGCCAGCAGCCAAGTCGGTGGGGGAACCTACGAGCAGTACTTC.

The sample holds a few counts of this clonotype. The chain uses TRBV19 and TRBJ1-2; D gene uncertain. The CDR3 spans 12 residues. Germline V gene lookup returns CDR1 LNHDA and CDR2 SQIVND (reference sequence). Trimming took off 8 bases at V and 5 bases at J, with 12 bases between the two ends. CDR3 region: CASALTGYGYTF. The CDR3 DNA reads as TGTGCCAGTGCTTTGACGGGTTATGGCTACACCTTC.

On this clonotype itself: An end of the junction differs from the germline gene, which may be a read error. The chain has TRBV25-1 and TRBJ1-1; D is unclear. The CDR3 totals 9 residues. CDR1 and CDR2 from the germline V gene are MGHDK and SYGVNS. The CDR3 reads CGVKTEAFF. Written as DNA, the CDR3 is TGCGGGGTTAAGACTGAAGCTTTCTTT.

CDR3 nucleotide sequence: TGTGCCAGCAGGGTATCAGGGGAGCGGTACGAGCAGTACTTC. Translation: CASRVSGERYEQYF. V usage is TRBV28 and J usage is TRBJ2-4, with a possible D match to TRBD1 (6 bases). The J call may not be correct, given that the DNA end is closer to TRBJ2-7. The CDR3 extends over 14 amino acids. CDR1 is MDHEN and CDR2 is SYDVKM in the germline V gene.

The V call is TRBV6-5, the J call TRBJ1-6; a weak D match, TRBD1 (6 bases). In germline, CDR1 is MNHEY, CDR2 SVGAGI. V was pared by 2 bases and J by 4 bases, with 9 bases between. This CDR3 has 15 amino acids. The DNA of the CDR3 is TGTGCCAGCAGTTACGGGGGCCTTTATAATTCACCCCTCCACTTT. It translates to CASSYGGLYNSPLHF.

The V and J genes are TRBV7-2 and TRBJ2-7; 10 bases are shared with TRBD2. After removal of 1 base from V and 2 bases from J, the junction contained 2 bases not matched to a gene. Germline V gene lookup returns CDR1 SGHTA and CDR2 FQGNSA. The CDR3 loop spans 15 amino acids. The CDR3 spells CTSSLELAGPYEQYF. As DNA, the CDR3 is TGTACCAGCAGCTTAGAACTAGCGGGGCCCTACGAGCAGTACTTC.

The rearrangement joins TRBV2 to TRBJ2-3; perhaps D is TRBD1 or TRBD2 (5 bases each). The CDR3 extends over 12 amino acids. The germline V gene has CDR1 SNHLY and CDR2 FYNNEI. V was cut by 8 bases and J by 4 bases, with 10 bases left in between. The CDR3 region is CASGTIPDTQYF. The CDR3 DNA reads as TGTGCCAGCGGGACCATCCCAGATACGCAGTATTTT.

V is TRBV7-3 and J is TRBJ2-7; no definite D call. The CDR3 covers 14 residues. CDR1 is SGHTA, CDR2 FQGTGA, per germline. The V end lost 5 bases, the J end lost 0 bases, and 11 bases lay between the germline ends. The CDR3 DNA reads TGTGCCAGCAGCCCGGGTAGTAGCTCCTACGAGCAGTACTTC. This gives the protein CASSPGSSSYEQYF.

This clonotype was counted a few times. The V call is TRBV6-1, the J call TRBJ2-1; 7 nucleotides line up with TRBD2. The CDR3 runs to 13 residues. The germline V gene has CDR1 MNHNS and CDR2 SASEGT. The trim removed 5 bases at V and 4 bases at J, leaving 2 bases unmatched. CDR3 nucleotides: TGTGCCAGCAGTTGGGGGGGGTACAATGAGCAGTTCTTC. As protein: CASSWGGYNEQFF.

This rearrangement joins TRBV2 to TRBJ2-5; tentative D call: TRBD1 (6 bases). V shed 1 base and J shed 4 bases, with 7 bases lying between them. There are 13 residues in the CDR3. Germline CDR1 and CDR2: SNHLY and FYNNEI. The CDR3 spells CASSEGTVETQYF. As DNA, the CDR3 is TGTGCCAGCAGTGAAGGGACAGTAGAGACCCAGTACTTC.

With respect to this clonotype: A junction boundary mismatches the germline segment, possibly from a read error. The V and J genes are TRBV29-1 and TRBJ2-7; the D is unclear. Per the germline V gene, CDR1 is SQVTM and CDR2 is ANQGSEA. This CDR3 comprises 11 residues. CDR3 protein: CGVGISYEQYF. The CDR3, as DNA: TGCGGCGTTGGGATCTCCTACGAGCAGTACTTC.

In this sample, this clonotype turned up a few times. The J gene is TRBJ2-7, the V gene TRBV28; TRBD1 aligns across 7 bases. Germline V gene sequence: CDR1 MDHEN, CDR2 SYDVKM. The V segment lost 6 bases and the J segment 4 bases; nucleotides outside the gene matches: 3. There are 12 residues in the CDR3. The CDR3 nucleotides read TGTGCCAGCAGCAAGACAGGGTACGAGCAGTACTTC. This encodes CASSKTGYEQYF.

The rearrangement joins TRBV12-3 or TRBV12-4 to TRBJ2-1; a possible D gene is TRBD1 (5 bases). With 0 bases removed from V and 7 bases from J, the gap between germline ends came to 13 bases. The CDR3 loop spans 15 amino acids. The CDR3 DNA sequence: TGTGCCAGCAGTTTAGCCCCAAGGGGTAGGAATGAGCAGTTCTTC. Translated, it gives CASSLAPRGRNEQFF.

In its sample, this clonotype was seen once. The chain joins TRBV11-3 to TRBJ1-2, with D possibly being TRBD1 (6 bases). V gave up 2 bases and J gave up 3 bases, with 13 bases separating them. Per the germline V gene, CDR1 is SGHNT and CDR2 is YENEEA. This CDR3 is 15 amino acids long. The CDR3 reads CASSLRTEKDYGYTF. The CDR3 DNA is TGTGCCAGCAGCTTACGGACAGAGAAAGACTATGGCTACACCTTC. The complete variable domain, with remaining parts taken from reference TRBV11-3 and TRBJ1-2, reads EAGVVQSPRYKIIEKKQPVAFWCNPISGHNTLYWYLQNLGQGPELLIRYENEEAVDDSQLPKDRFSAERLKGVDSTLKIQPAELGDSAVYLCASSLRTEKDYGYTFGSGTRLTVV.

The V and J genes are TRBV7-2 and TRBJ1-6; unclear D gene. The ends were cut back, 6 bases at V and 8 bases at J, with 11 bases in the middle. Germline CDR1 reads SGHTA; CDR2 reads FQGNSA. The CDR3 is 13 residues long. CDR3 region: CASRASSDSPLHF. In nucleotides, the CDR3 is TGTGCCAGCAGGGCCTCGTCGGATTCACCCCTCCACTTT. Drawing the rest from reference TRBV7-2 and TRBJ1-6, the complete variable domain is GAGVSQSPSNKVTEKGKDVELRCDPISGHTALYWYRQSLGQGLEFLIYFQGNSAPDKSGLPSDRFSAERTGGSVSTLTIQRTQQEDSAVYLCASRASSDSPLHFGNGTRLTVT.